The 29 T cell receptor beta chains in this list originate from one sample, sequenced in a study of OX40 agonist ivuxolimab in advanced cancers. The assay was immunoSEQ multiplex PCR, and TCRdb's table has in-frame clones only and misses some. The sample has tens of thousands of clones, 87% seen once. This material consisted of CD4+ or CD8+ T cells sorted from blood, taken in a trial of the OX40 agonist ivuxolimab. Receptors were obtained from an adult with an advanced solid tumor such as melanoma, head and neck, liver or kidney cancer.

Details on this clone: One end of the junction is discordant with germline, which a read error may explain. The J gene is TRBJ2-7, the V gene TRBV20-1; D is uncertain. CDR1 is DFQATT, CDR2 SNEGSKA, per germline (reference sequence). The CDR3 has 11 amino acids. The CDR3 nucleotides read TGCAGTGCTAGAGATGACCATACCTTCCCCTTC. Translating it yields CSARDDHTFPF.

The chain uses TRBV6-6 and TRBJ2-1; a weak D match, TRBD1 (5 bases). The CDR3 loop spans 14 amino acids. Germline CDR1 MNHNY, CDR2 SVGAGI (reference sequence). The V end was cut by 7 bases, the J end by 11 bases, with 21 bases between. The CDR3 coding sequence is TGTGCCAGCAATCAGGGTGGGCCCGCCCAAAAGCAGTTCTTC. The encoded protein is CASNQGGPAQKQFF.

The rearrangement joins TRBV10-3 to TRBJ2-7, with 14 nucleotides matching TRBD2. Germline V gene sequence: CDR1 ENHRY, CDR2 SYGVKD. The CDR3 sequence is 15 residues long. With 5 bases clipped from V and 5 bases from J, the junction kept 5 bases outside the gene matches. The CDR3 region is CAISPTSGRANEQYF. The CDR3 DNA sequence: TGTGCCATCAGTCCGACTAGCGGGAGGGCCAACGAGCAGTACTTC.

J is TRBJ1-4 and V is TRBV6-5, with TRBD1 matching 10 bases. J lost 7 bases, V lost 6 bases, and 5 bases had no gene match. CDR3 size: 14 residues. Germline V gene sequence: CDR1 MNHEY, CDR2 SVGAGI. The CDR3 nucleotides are TGTGCCAGCAGGGAGACAGGGGGCCGTGAAAAACTGTTTTTT. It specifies CASRETGGREKLFF.

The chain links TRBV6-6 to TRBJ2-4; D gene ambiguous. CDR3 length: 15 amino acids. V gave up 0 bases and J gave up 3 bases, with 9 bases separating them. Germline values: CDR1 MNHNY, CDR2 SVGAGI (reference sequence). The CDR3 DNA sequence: TGTGCCAGCAGTTACTCGGCATCGGGCAAAAACATTCAGTACTTC. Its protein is CASSYSASGKNIQYF.

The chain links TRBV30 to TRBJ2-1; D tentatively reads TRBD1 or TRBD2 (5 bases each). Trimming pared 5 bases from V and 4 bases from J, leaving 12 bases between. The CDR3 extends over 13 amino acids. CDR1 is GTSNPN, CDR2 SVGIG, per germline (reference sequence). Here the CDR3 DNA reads TGTGCCTGGGGGACGGCGTGGTACAATGAGCAGTTCTTC. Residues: CAWGTAWYNEQFF.

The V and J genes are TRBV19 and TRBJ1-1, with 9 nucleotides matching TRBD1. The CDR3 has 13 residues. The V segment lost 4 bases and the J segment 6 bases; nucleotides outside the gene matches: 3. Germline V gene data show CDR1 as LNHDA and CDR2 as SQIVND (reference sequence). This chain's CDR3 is CASSSGTGSEAFF. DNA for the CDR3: TGTGCCAGTAGTAGCGGGACAGGGTCTGAAGCTTTCTTT.

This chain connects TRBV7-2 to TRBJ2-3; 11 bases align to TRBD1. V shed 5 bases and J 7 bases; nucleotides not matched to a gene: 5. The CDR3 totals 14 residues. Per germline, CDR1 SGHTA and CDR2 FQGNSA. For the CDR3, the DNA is TGTGCCAGCAGCGTCGGACAGGGGGCCCATACGCAGTATTTT. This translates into CASSVGQGAHTQYF.

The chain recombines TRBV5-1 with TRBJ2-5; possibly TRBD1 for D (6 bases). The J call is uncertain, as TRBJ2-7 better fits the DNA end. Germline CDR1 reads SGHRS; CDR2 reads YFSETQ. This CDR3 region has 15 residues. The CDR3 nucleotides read TGCGCCAGCAGCTTGGATGGGACAAACTCCTACGAGCAGTACTTC. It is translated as CASSLDGTNSYEQYF.

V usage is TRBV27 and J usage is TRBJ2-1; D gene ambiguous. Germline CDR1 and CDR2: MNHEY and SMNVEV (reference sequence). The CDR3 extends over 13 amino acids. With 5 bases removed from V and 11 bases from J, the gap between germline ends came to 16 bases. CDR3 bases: TGTGCCAGCAGTACAGACACCAGCAAGAAGCAGTTCTTC. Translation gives CASSTDTSKKQFF.

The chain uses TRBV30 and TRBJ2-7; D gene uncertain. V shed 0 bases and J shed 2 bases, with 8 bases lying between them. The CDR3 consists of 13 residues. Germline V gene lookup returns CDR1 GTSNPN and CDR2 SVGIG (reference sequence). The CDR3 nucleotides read TGTGCCTGGAGTGTGTTAGATCCCTACGAGCAGTACTTC. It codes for CAWSVLDPYEQYF.

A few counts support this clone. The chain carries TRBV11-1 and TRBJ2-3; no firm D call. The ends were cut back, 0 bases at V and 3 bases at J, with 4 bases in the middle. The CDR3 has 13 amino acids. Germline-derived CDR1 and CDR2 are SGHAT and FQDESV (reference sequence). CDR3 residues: CASSLAATDTQYF. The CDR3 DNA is TGTGCCAGCAGCTTAGCGGCGACAGATACGCAGTATTTT.

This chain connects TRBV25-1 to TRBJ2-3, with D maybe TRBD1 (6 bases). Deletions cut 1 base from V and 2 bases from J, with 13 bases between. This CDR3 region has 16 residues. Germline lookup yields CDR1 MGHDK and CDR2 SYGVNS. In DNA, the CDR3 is TGTGCCAGCAGTGAATTCGGGACAATACTCACAGATACGCAGTATTTT. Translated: CASSEFGTILTDTQYF. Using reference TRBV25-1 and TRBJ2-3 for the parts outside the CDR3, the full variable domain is EADIYQTPRYLVIGTGKKITLECSQTMGHDKMYWYQQDPGMELHLIHYSYGVNSTEKGDLSSESTVSRIRTEHFPLTLESARPSHTSQYLCASSEFGTILTDTQYFGPGTRLTVL.

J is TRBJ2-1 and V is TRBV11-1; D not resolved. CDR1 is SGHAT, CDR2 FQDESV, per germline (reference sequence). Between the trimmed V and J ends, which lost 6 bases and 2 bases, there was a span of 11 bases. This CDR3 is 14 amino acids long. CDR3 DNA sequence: TGTGCCAGCAGTTTCCAAGGGACCTACAATGAGCAGTTCTTC. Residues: CASSFQGTYNEQFF.

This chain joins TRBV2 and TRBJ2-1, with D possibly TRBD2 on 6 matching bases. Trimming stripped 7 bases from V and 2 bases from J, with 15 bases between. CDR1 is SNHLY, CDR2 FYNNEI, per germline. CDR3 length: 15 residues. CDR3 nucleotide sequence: TGTGCCAGCACTACCCGGCGGGGTCCCTACAATGAGCAGTTCTTC. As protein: CASTTRRGPYNEQFF.

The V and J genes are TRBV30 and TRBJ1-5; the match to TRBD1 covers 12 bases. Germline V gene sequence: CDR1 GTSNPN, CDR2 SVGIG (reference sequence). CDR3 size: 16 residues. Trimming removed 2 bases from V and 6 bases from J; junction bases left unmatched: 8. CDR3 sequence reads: CAWSPRDRGLSQPQHF. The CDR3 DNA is TGTGCCTGGAGTCCCCGGGACAGGGGGCTAAGTCAGCCCCAGCATTTT.

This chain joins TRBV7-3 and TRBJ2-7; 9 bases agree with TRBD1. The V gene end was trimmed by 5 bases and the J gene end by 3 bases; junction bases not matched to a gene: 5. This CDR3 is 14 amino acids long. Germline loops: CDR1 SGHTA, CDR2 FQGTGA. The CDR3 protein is CASSSTGGFYEQYF. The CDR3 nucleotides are TGTGCCAGCAGCAGTACAGGGGGCTTCTACGAGCAGTACTTC.

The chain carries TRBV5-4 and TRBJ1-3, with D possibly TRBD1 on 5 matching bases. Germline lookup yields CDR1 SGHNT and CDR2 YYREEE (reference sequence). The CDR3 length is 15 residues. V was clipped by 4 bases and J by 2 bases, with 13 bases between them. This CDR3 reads CASSGRDPTGNTIYF. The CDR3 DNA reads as TGTGCCAGCAGCGGGAGGGACCCTACTGGAAACACCATATATTTT. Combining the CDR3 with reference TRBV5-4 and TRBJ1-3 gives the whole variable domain ETGVTQSPTHLIKTRGQQVTLRCSSQSGHNTVSWYQQALGQGPQFIFQYYREEENGRGNFPPRFSGLQFPNYSSELNVNALELDDSALYLCASSGRDPTGNTIYFGEGSWLTVV.

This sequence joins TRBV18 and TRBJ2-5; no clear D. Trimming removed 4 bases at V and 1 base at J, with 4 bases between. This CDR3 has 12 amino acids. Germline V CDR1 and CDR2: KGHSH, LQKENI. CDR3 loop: CASSRFQETQYF. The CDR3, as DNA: TGTGCCAGCTCACGATTCCAAGAGACCCAGTACTTC.

The CDR3 nucleotides read TGTGCCAGCAGGGGACACCTTAGCAATCAGCCCCAGCATTTT. Translated, it gives CASRGHLSNQPQHF. The chain couples TRBV2 to TRBJ1-5, with D perhaps TRBD1 (6 bases). The CDR3 is 14 amino acids. V was pared by 6 bases and J by 0 bases, with 9 bases between. CDR1 is SNHLY and CDR2 is FYNNEI in the germline V gene.

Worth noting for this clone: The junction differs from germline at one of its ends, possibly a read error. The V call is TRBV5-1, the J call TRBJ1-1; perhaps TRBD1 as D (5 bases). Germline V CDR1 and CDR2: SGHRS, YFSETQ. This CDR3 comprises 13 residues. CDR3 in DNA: TGCGCCAGCAGCTGGGCAGGGAGCCCTGACGCTTTCTTT. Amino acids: CASSWAGSPDAFF.

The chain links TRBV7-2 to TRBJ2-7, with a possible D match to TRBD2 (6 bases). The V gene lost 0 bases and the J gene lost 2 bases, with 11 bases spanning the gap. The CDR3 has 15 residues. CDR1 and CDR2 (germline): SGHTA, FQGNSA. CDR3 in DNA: TGTGCCAGCAGCTTAGCTCTGTGGGGGGCCTACGAGCAGTACTTC. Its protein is CASSLALWGAYEQYF.

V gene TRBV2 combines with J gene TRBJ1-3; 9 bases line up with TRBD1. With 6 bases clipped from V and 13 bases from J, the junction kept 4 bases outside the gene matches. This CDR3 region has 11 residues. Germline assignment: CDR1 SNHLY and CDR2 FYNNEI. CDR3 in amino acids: CASRGTGTIYF. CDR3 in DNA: TGTGCCAGCAGGGGGACAGGGACTATATATTTT.

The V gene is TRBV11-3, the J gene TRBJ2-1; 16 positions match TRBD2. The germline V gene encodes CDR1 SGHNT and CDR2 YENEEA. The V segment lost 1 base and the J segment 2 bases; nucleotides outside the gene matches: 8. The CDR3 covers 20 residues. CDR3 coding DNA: TGTGCCAGCAGCTTAGGGGCCGGGACTAGCGGGAGGGCCACCTACAATGAGCAGTTCTTC. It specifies CASSLGAGTSGRATYNEQFF.

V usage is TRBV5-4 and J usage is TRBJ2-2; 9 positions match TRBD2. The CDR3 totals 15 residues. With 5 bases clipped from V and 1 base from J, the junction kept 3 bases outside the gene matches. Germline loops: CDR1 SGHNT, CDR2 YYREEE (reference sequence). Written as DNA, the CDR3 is TGTGCCAGCAGACAAGCGGGAGGGAACACCGGGGAGCTGTTTTTT. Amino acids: CASRQAGGNTGELFF.

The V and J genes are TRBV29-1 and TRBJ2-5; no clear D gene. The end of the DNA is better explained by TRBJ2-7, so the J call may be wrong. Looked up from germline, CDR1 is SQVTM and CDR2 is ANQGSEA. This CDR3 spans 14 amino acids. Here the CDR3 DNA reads TGCAGCGTTGTGGTCCAGCGCAACTCCTACGAGCAGTACTTC. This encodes CSVVVQRNSYEQYF.

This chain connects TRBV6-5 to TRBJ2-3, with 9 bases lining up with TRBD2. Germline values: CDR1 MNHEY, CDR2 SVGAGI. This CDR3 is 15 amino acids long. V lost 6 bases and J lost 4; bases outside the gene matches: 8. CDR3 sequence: CASRRRTSDADTQYF. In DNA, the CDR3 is TGTGCCAGCAGACGACGGACTAGCGATGCAGATACGCAGTATTTT.

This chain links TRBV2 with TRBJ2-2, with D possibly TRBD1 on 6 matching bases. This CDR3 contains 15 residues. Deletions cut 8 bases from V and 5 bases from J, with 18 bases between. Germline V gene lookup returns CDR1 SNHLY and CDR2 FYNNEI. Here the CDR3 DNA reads TGTGCCAGCGGGGATGGGCAGGGGTTTACCGGGGAGCTGTTTTTT. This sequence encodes CASGDGQGFTGELFF.

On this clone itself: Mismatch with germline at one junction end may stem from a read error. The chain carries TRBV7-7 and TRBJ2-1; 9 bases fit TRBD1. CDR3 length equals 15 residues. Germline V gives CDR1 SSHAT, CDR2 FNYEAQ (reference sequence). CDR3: CASSKTGGDYNEQFF. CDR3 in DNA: TGTGCTAGCAGCAAGACAGGGGGGGACTACAATGAGCAGTTCTTC. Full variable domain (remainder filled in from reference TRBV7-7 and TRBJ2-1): GAGVSQSPRYKVTKRGQDVTLRCDPISSHATLYWYQQALGQGPEFLTYFNYEAQPDKSGLPSDRFSAERPEGSISTLTIQRTEQRDSAMYRCASSKTGGDYNEQFFGPGTRLTVL.